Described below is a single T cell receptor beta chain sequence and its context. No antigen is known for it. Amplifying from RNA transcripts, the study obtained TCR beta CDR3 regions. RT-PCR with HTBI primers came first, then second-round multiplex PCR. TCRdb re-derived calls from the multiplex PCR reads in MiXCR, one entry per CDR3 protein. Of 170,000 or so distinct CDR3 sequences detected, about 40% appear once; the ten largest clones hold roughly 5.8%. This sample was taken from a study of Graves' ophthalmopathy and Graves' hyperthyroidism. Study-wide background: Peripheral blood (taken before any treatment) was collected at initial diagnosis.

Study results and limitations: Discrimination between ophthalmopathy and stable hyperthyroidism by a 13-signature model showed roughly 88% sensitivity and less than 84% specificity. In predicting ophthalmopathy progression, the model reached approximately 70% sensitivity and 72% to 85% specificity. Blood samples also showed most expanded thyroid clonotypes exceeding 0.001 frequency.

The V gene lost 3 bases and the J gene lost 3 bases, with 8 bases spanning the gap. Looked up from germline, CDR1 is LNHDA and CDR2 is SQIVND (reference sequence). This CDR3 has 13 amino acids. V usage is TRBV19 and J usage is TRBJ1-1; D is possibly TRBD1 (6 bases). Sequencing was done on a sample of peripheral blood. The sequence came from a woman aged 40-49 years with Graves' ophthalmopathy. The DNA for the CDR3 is TGTGCCAGTAGTATCAGGACAGACACTGAAGCTTTCTTT. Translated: CASSIRTDTEAFF. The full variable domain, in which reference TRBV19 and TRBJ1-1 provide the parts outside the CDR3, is DGGITQSPKYLFRKEGQNVTLSCEQNLNHDAMYWYRQDPGQGLRLIYYSQIVNDFQKGDIAEGYSVSREKKESFPLTVTSAQKNPTAFYLCASSIRTDTEAFFGQGTRLTVV.